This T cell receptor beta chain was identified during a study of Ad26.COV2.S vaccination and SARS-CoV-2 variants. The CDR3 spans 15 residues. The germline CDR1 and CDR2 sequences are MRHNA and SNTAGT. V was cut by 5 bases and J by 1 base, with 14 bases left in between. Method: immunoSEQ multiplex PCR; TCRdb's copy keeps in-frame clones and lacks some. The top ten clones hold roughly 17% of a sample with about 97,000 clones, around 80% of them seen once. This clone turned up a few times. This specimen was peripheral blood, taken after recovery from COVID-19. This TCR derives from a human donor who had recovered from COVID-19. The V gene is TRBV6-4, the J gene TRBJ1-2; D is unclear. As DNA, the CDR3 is TGTGCCAGCAGTCCCTCCGCGGTCCTTAACTATGGCTACACCTTC. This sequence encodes CASSPSAVLNYGYTF.